This T cell receptor (beta chain) was recorded in a study of T cell responses to AZD1222 COVID-19 vaccine. Notes on the study in general: Only five or six AZD1222 recipients were seropositive at baseline. Sampling that yielded the repertoires occurred only after the peak T cell response. Receipt of two AZD1222 doses was followed by a rise in Spike-specific TCR breadth and depth.

A remark on this clone: Its antigen is still unknown.

This table comes from immunoSEQ multiplex PCR, and its TCRdb copy is limited to in-frame clones, with some not included. The table includes approximately 200,000 clones, around 94% detected once. CDR3 length equals 13 residues. V shed 1 base and J shed 3 bases, with 7 bases lying between them. The sequencing used peripheral blood, collected 28 days after the second dose of the MenACWY control vaccine. The receptor's source is an adult who received the MenACWY meningococcal vaccine as a control. V and J are TRBV12-3 or TRBV12-4 and TRBJ2-7, with a weak D call TRBD1 (5 bases). The CDR3 nucleotides read TGTGCCAGCAGTTTAGGACAGAGCTACGAGCAGTACTTC. The encoded protein is CASSLGQSYEQYF.